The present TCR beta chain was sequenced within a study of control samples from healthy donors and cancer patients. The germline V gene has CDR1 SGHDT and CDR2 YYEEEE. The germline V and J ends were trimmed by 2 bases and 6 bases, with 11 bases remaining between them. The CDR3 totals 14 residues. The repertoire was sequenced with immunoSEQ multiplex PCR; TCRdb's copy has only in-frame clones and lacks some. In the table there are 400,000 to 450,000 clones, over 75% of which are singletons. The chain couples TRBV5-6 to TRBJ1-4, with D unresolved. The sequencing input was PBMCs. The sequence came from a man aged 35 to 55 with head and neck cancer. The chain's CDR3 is CASSLDERDEKLFF. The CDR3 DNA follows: TGTGCCAGCAGCTTAGACGAGAGGGATGAAAAACTGTTTTTT. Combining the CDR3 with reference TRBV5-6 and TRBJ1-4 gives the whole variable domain DAGVTQSPTHLIKTRGQQVTLRCSPKSGHDTVSWYQQALGQGPQFIFQYYEEEERQRGNFPDRFSGHQFPNYSSELNVNALLLGDSALYLCASSLDERDEKLFFGSGTQLSVL.